This T cell receptor beta chain was captured by sequencing in a study of control samples from healthy donors and cancer patients. Produced via immunoSEQ multiplex PCR; TCRdb's table is partial and in-frame only. The data contain some 160,000 clones, around 90% of them singletons. CDR1 is SGHTA, CDR2 FQGNSA, per germline. The CDR3 runs to 14 residues. V lost 4 bases to trimming and J lost 5 bases, with 14 bases between them. This sequence joins TRBV7-2 and TRBJ2-5; the D gene could be TRBD1 or TRBD2 (6 bases each). The source is a man aged 30 to 39 in good health. The sample was blood. CDR3 protein: CASSWGAVAETQYF. Written as DNA, the CDR3 is TGTGCCAGCAGCTGGGGGGCCGTGGCGGAGACCCAGTACTTC.